These 24 T cell receptor beta chains share one sample of origin, sequenced in a study of blood T cells in healthy people across ages. It was with a sample-barcoded 5' primer and a J-beta primer mix that a second PCR of about 6 to 12 cycles was run. TCRdb recomputed calls from the 5' RACE reads with MiXCR, one row per CDR3 protein. The sample contains over a million distinct CDR3 sequences, roughly 60% of which appear only once. Material: blood. The receptors originated from a man aged 18-30 years in good health.

This clonotype appeared a few times. V usage is TRBV29-1 and J usage is TRBJ1-2; the match to TRBD1 covers 8 bases. The CDR3 is made up of 14 amino acids. Per germline, CDR1 SQVTM and CDR2 ANQGSEA. V trimming: 6 bases; J trimming: 6 bases; junction bases outside the gene matches: 12. The CDR3 region is CSVQRRTGRNGYTF. The CDR3 bases are TGCAGCGTCCAACGCCGGACAGGGAGGAATGGCTACACCTTC.

This chain connects TRBV12-3 or TRBV12-4 to TRBJ1-2; tentatively, D is TRBD1 (6 bases). V shed 6 bases and J shed 4 bases, with 15 bases lying between them. CDR3 size: 14 residues. The CDR3 region has the DNA TGTGCCAGCAGGGAACTGACAGGCCCCTATGGCTACACCTTC. Its protein product is CASRELTGPYGYTF.

The chain is built from TRBV18 and TRBJ1-1; 7 positions agree with TRBD1. CDR3 length: 15 residues. Germline loops: CDR1 KGHSH, CDR2 LQKENI. The V and J ends lost 4 bases and 6 bases, in that order; junction bases with no gene match: 11. The DNA for the CDR3 is TGTGCCAGCTCACTATCGACAGGGAGTGAGGCTGAAGCTTTCTTT. It is translated as CASSLSTGSEAEAFF.

The chain joins TRBV9 to TRBJ2-3; D perhaps matches TRBD1 (6 bases). This CDR3 is built from 16 residues. Looked up from germline, CDR1 is SGDLS and CDR2 is YYNGEE. The V and J ends lost 3 bases and 0 bases respectively, with 14 bases between them. CDR3 sequence (DNA): TGTGCCAGCAGCGCTCGACAGGATTTGAGCACAGATACGCAGTATTTT. The encoded protein is CASSARQDLSTDTQYF. The whole variable domain, filled in from reference TRBV9 and TRBJ2-3, reads DSGVTQTPKHLITATGQRVTLRCSPRSGDLSVYWYQQSLDQGLQFLIQYYNGEERAKGNILERFSAQQFPDLHSELNLSSLELGDSALYFCASSARQDLSTDTQYFGPGTRLTVL.

This chain uses TRBV29-1 with TRBJ2-4; D unresolved. The end of the DNA fits TRBJ2-7 better, so the J call may be wrong. CDR1 and CDR2 (germline): SQVTM, ANQGSEA. This CDR3 is built from 12 residues. The CDR3 reads CSVQQNTYEQYF. CDR3 DNA sequence: TGCAGCGTTCAGCAAAACACCTACGAGCAGTACTTC.

The rearrangement links TRBV20-1 to TRBJ2-1, with D unclear. The tail of the sequence fits TRBJ2-7 better, so the J call may be wrong. Germline lookup yields CDR1 DFQATT and CDR2 SNEGSKA (reference sequence). This CDR3 has 10 amino acids. The CDR3: CSARASEQYF. The DNA for the CDR3 is TGCAGTGCTAGGGCTAGCGAGCAGTACTTC.

The rearrangement uses TRBV27 and TRBJ2-7; the match to TRBD1 covers 11 bases. The CDR3 runs to 15 residues. Per the germline V gene, CDR1 is MNHEY and CDR2 is SMNVEV (reference sequence). Trimming at V came to 6 bases and at J to 1 base, leaving 5 bases not matched to a gene. CDR3 sequence: CASRIGTGGSYEQYF. The CDR3 DNA follows: TGTGCCAGCAGGATCGGGACAGGGGGATCCTACGAGCAGTACTTC.

The CDR3 nucleotides read TGTGCCAGCAGCCGACGAACACAGCTCAACTCTGGAAACACCATATATTTT. Translated, it gives CASSRRTQLNSGNTIYF. The V gene is TRBV3-1, the J gene TRBJ1-3, with D hard to call. The V and J ends lost 4 bases and 0 bases respectively, with 16 bases between them. CDR3 length: 17 residues. In germline, CDR1 is LGHDT, CDR2 YNNKEL (reference sequence). Filled out from reference TRBV3-1 and TRBJ1-3, the complete variable domain reads DTAVSQTPKYLVTQMGNDKSIKCEQNLGHDTMYWYKQDSKKFLKIMFSYNNKELIINETVPNRFSPKSPDKAHLNLHINSLELGDSAVYFCASSRRTQLNSGNTIYFGEGSWLTVV.

The gene calls are TRBV27 and TRBJ2-7; 12 nucleotides line up with TRBD2. Germline V gene lookup returns CDR1 MNHEY and CDR2 SMNVEV (reference sequence). The length of the CDR3 is 16 residues. V was pared by 1 base and J by 5 bases, with 6 bases of the junction left unmatched. This CDR3 is CASSLLRTSGVDEQYF. As DNA, the CDR3 is TGTGCCAGCAGTTTATTGAGGACTAGCGGGGTGGACGAGCAGTACTTC.

The J gene is TRBJ2-4, the V gene TRBV6-2 or TRBV6-3; D ambiguous. The J call may not be correct, given that the DNA end is closer to TRBJ2-5. This CDR3 is 16 amino acids long. Germline V gives CDR1 MNHEY, CDR2 SVGEGT. Written as DNA, the CDR3 is TGTGCCAGCAGTCCCCTAACCCGGAAAATACAAGAGACCCAGTACTTC. Translated, it gives CASSPLTRKIQETQYF.

The chain is built from TRBV2 and TRBJ2-1; 7 bases are shared with TRBD2. This CDR3 spans 11 amino acids. The germline V gene encodes CDR1 SNHLY and CDR2 FYNNEI. V shed 7 bases and J 15 bases; nucleotides not matched to a gene: 9. CDR3 DNA: TGTGCCAGCATTTGGGGGGAGGGTCTGTTCTTC. This sequence encodes CASIWGEGLFF. Using reference TRBV2 and TRBJ2-1 for the parts outside the CDR3, the full variable domain is EPEVTQTPSHQVTQMGQEVILRCVPISNHLYFYWYRQILGQKVEFLVSFYNNEISEKSEIFDDQFSVERPDGSNFTLKIRSTKLEDSAMYFCASIWGEGLFFGPGTRLTVL.

The V call is TRBV4-1, the J call TRBJ2-5; D remains unclear. The V end was cut by 4 bases, the J end by 11 bases, with 23 bases between. The CDR3 consists of 15 residues. Germline values: CDR1 MGHRA, CDR2 YSYEKL. Here the CDR3 DNA reads TGCGCCAGCAGCCTCGGAGCGACTGGTCTGAATGAGCAGTACTTC. Amino acids: CASSLGATGLNEQYF.

The CDR3 reads CASSLTGHTEAFF. The CDR3 coding sequence is TGTGCCAGCAGTTTAACCGGACACACTGAAGCTTTCTTT. V usage is TRBV27 and J usage is TRBJ1-1; D unresolved. The V end lost 2 bases, the J end lost 3 bases, and 7 bases lay between the germline ends. Germline assignment: CDR1 MNHEY and CDR2 SMNVEV (reference sequence). This CDR3 region has 13 residues.

This chain links TRBV5-1 with TRBJ2-4; D is possibly TRBD1 (6 bases). The germline V gene encodes CDR1 SGHRS and CDR2 YFSETQ. The germline V and J ends were trimmed by 3 bases and 1 base, with 20 bases remaining between them. This CDR3 is 18 amino acids long. The chain's CDR3 is CASSSALGGKEAKNIQYF. For the CDR3, the DNA is TGCGCCAGCAGCTCTGCGTTAGGGGGAAAGGAGGCCAAAAACATTCAGTACTTC.

CDR3 sequence reads: CASSLRRGAGAVETQYF. CDR3 nucleotides: TGTGCCAGCAGTTTACGTCGGGGGGCGGGGGCAGTCGAGACCCAGTACTTC. The genes are TRBV27 and TRBJ2-5, with TRBD2 as a possible D gene (7 bases). V shed 2 bases and J shed 5 bases, with 21 bases lying between them. CDR1 MNHEY and CDR2 SMNVEV come from the germline V gene (reference sequence). This CDR3 comprises 17 residues.

V usage is TRBV28 and J usage is TRBJ2-7, with 9 nucleotides matching TRBD2. Losses at the gene ends were 1 base for V and 5 bases for J; bases not matched to a gene: 6. The germline gives CDR1 MDHEN, CDR2 SYDVKM. The CDR3 runs 15 residues. The CDR3 DNA reads TGTGCCAGCAGTTTATTGGGTAGCGGGAGCCACGAGCAGTACTTC. Protein: CASSLLGSGSHEQYF.

This clonotype was counted between two and nine times. This chain connects TRBV9 to TRBJ2-7; D unclear. CDR1 and CDR2 from the germline V gene are SGDLS and YYNGEE. This CDR3 has 16 amino acids. V dropped 0 bases and J dropped 1 base, with 14 bases sitting between them. CDR3 amino acids: CASSVDGGFPSYEQYF. CDR3 coding DNA: TGTGCCAGCAGCGTAGACGGTGGATTCCCTTCCTACGAGCAGTACTTC.

The chain joins TRBV24-1 to TRBJ1-5, with 10 bases lining up with TRBD1. Germline-derived CDR1 and CDR2 are KGHDR and SFDVKD. With 9 bases clipped from V and 5 bases from J, the junction kept 6 bases outside the gene matches. The CDR3 is made up of 14 amino acids. This CDR3 reads CATQGTGVYQPQHF. Here the CDR3 DNA reads TGTGCCACCCAGGGGACAGGGGTGTATCAGCCCCAGCATTTT.

This clonotype has only a few counts. The rearrangement joins TRBV13 to TRBJ2-3; D remains ambiguous. The ends were cut back, 5 bases at V and 3 bases at J, with 6 bases in the middle. The germline V gene encodes CDR1 PRHDT and CDR2 FYEKMQ (reference sequence). This CDR3 is built from 12 residues. The CDR3 sequence is CASSAWTDTQYF. Written as DNA, the CDR3 is TGTGCCAGCAGCGCCTGGACAGATACGCAGTATTTT.

The gene calls are TRBV3-1 and TRBJ2-1; D remains ambiguous. CDR1 and CDR2 from the germline V gene are LGHDT and YNNKEL (reference sequence). CDR3 length equals 16 residues. The V end lost 1 base, the J end lost 0 bases, and 10 bases lay between the germline ends. The CDR3 loop reads CASSQVGLSSYNEQFF. The CDR3 DNA is TGTGCCAGCAGCCAAGTAGGCCTGAGCTCCTACAATGAGCAGTTCTTC.

This sequence joins TRBV6-6 and TRBJ2-3; D uncertain. CDR1 and CDR2 from the germline V gene are MNHNY and SVGAGI (reference sequence). The V end was cut by 7 bases, the J end by 2 bases, with 10 bases between. The CDR3 has 13 residues. CDR3 protein: CASIERHTDTQYF. CDR3 coding DNA: TGTGCCAGCATTGAGCGACACACAGATACGCAGTATTTT.

The gene calls are TRBV28 and TRBJ1-5; no firm D call. V gave up 8 bases and J gave up 0 bases, with 14 bases separating them. The CDR3 totals 15 residues. Germline-derived CDR1 and CDR2 are MDHEN and SYDVKM. The CDR3 DNA is TGTGCCAGCCGACTTTTCTTCTATAGCAATCAGCCCCAGCATTTT. Translation: CASRLFFYSNQPQHF.

The chain recombines TRBV20-1 with TRBJ1-2; 8 positions match TRBD1. Looked up from germline, CDR1 is DFQATT and CDR2 is SNEGSKA (reference sequence). The CDR3 runs 12 residues. Trimming at V came to 7 bases and at J to 8 bases, leaving 9 bases not matched to a gene. In DNA, the CDR3 is TGCAGTGTGGACAGGGTGTACGGCGGCTACACCTTC. Encoded protein: CSVDRVYGGYTF.

The gene calls are TRBV20-1 and TRBJ1-5; TRBD1 might be the D (6 bases). The germline CDR1 and CDR2 sequences are DFQATT and SNEGSKA (reference sequence). This CDR3 is 15 amino acids long. Trimming cost V 2 bases and J 5 bases, with 16 bases left between them. In DNA, the CDR3 is TGCAGTGCTAGACAGGGGAAAAATAACCATCAGCCCCAGCATTTT. Residues: CSARQGKNNHQPQHF.